This T cell receptor beta chain originates from a study of blood T cell repertoires in COVID-19. The V end was cut by 0 bases, the J end by 2 bases, with 14 bases between. There are 16 residues in the CDR3. Germline V gene sequence: CDR1 MNHEY, CDR2 SVGAGI. Sequencing was performed with immunoSEQ multiplex PCR; in TCRdb, only in-frame clones are kept and a portion is missing. The table has roughly 220,000 clones, around 90% seen once; the top ten hold under 3%. All recovered Cohort 3 donors got two negative PCRs, got clearance, or saw symptom resolution. The clonotype was recovered from a woman in her 30s who had recovered from COVID-19. The sample was PBMCs or T cells enriched from blood (not recorded which). The chain joins TRBV6-5 to TRBJ2-7, with a possible D match to TRBD2 (7 bases). The CDR3: CASSYSPRGATYEQYF. The CDR3 nucleotides read TGTGCCAGCAGTTACTCGCCTCGGGGGGCAACCTACGAGCAGTACTTC.